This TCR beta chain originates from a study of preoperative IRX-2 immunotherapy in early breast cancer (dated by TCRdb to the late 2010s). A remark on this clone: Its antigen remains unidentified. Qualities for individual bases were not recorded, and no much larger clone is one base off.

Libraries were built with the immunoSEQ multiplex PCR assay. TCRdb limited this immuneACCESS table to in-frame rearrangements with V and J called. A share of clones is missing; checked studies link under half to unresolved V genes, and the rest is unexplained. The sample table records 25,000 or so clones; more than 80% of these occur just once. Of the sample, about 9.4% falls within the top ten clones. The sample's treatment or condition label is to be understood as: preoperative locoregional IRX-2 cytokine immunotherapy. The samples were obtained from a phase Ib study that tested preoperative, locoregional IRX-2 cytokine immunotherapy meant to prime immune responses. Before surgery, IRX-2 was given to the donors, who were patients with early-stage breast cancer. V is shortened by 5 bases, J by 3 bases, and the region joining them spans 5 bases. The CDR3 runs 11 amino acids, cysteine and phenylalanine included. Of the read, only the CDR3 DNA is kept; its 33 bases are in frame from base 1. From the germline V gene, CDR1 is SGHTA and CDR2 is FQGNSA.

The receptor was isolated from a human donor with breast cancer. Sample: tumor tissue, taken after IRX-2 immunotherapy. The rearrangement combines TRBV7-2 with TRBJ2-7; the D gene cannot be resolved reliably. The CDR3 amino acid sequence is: CASSAFYEQYF. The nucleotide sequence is TGTGCCAGCAGCGCTTTCTACGAGCAGTACTTC.